Presented here are 23 T cell receptor beta chains from one specimen sequenced in a study of T cells expressing NK-cell markers. TCRdb re-called the 5' RACE reads and gives one entry per CDR3 protein, without DNA. This specimen shows some 110,000 distinct CDR3 sequences; the ten leading clones hold around a sixth. The sample was blood T cells: a sorted CD56 or NKG2C T cell subset, CD4+ or CD8+ T cells, or bulk PBMC T cells (not recorded which). The source of these receptors is a woman between 18 and 70 years old in good health.

This chain connects TRBV20-1 to TRBJ2-2; the D call from TCRdb, TRBD1, cannot be confirmed without DNA. The germline CDR1 and CDR2 sequences are DFQATT and SNEGSKA (reference sequence). The CDR3 totals 14 residues. Here the CDR3 reads CSASATGEIGELFF.

The V and J genes are TRBV4-1 and TRBJ1-2; TCRdb returns TRBD1, unconfirmable since there is no DNA. CDR1 MGHRA and CDR2 YSYEKL come from the germline V gene. This CDR3 has 16 amino acids. The CDR3 protein is CASSQSHGPVEDGYTF.

The V and J genes are TRBV13 and TRBJ2-7; TCRdb calls TRBD1, which cannot be checked without DNA. This CDR3 region has 18 residues. Germline V gene sequence: CDR1 PRHDT, CDR2 FYEKMQ (reference sequence). The CDR3: CASSLGQDNPLVNYEQYF.

The rearrangement joins TRBV14 to TRBJ1-1; as DNA is missing, the TRBD1 call by TCRdb cannot be tested. CDR1 and CDR2 (germline): SGHDN, FVKESK. The CDR3 is 15 residues long. The CDR3 protein is CASSRDGGLNTEAFF.

The chain carries TRBV13 and TRBJ2-2. The CDR3 spans 13 residues. The germline V gene encodes CDR1 PRHDT and CDR2 FYEKMQ (reference sequence). The CDR3 sequence: CASSPISPGELFF.

This chain uses TRBV7-9 with TRBJ1-1; without DNA, the TCRdb call of TRBD1 cannot be checked. There are 15 residues in the CDR3. Germline V CDR1 and CDR2: SEHNR, FQNEAQ (reference sequence). The CDR3 here is CASSPARQGKTEAFF.

The rearrangement links TRBV5-6 to TRBJ1-3; lacking DNA, the TRBD1 call made by TCRdb goes unchecked. The germline V gene encodes CDR1 SGHDT and CDR2 YYEEEE. There are 18 residues in the CDR3. The CDR3 loop reads CASSLVVGDRGSGNTIYF.

CDR3 sequence: CSVEGVRGTETQYF. The rearrangement joins TRBV29-1 to TRBJ2-5. Per germline, CDR1 SQVTM and CDR2 ANQGSEA. This CDR3 comprises 14 residues.

The gene calls are TRBV6-2 or TRBV6-3 and TRBJ2-6; TCRdb picks TRBD1, but there is no DNA to check that call. The germline gives CDR1 MNHEY, CDR2 SVGEGT. CDR3 length equals 15 residues. The CDR3 here is CASSGPISGANVLTF.

The rearrangement links TRBV2 to TRBJ2-1. This CDR3 is built from 16 residues. Germline V CDR1 and CDR2: SNHLY, FYNNEI. This chain's CDR3 is CASSPNRADSYNEQFF. Together with reference TRBV2 and TRBJ2-1, the CDR3 gives the full variable domain: EPEVTQTPSHQVTQMGQEVILRCVPISNHLYFYWYRQILGQKVEFLVSFYNNEISEKSEIFDDQFSVERPDGSNFTLKIRSTKLEDSAMYFCASSPNRADSYNEQFFGPGTRLTVL.

The genes are TRBV28 and TRBJ2-1; there is no DNA to check the TCRdb D call of TRBD2. Germline V lookup: CDR1 MDHEN, CDR2 SYDVKM. This CDR3 comprises 14 residues. The CDR3 spells CASTLILQPNEQFF.

The rearrangement joins TRBV6-5 to TRBJ1-4; TCRdb lists TRBD1, though no DNA is available to test this call. The CDR3 contains 15 residues. Germline loops: CDR1 MNHEY, CDR2 SVGAGI. The CDR3 here is CASSYSDGAGEKLFF.

CDR3: CASSPRDRSYNEQFF. The chain links TRBV7-9 to TRBJ2-1; TCRdb gives TRBD1 as the D gene, but with no DNA this cannot be confirmed. CDR1 is SEHNR, CDR2 FQNEAQ, per germline (reference sequence). The CDR3 is 15 residues long.

The V and J genes are TRBV20-1 and TRBJ2-1; as DNA is missing, the TRBD2 call by TCRdb cannot be tested. The CDR3 sequence is 17 residues long. Germline values: CDR1 DFQATT, CDR2 SNEGSKA (reference sequence). The CDR3 spells CSAGTSGGAGRYNEQFF.

The rearrangement links TRBV7-6 to TRBJ1-5; absent DNA, TCRdb's TRBD1 call cannot be checked. The germline V gene has CDR1 SGHVS and CDR2 FNYEAQ. There are 15 residues in the CDR3. The CDR3: CASSQEAGDVQPQHF.

The chain has TRBV7-8 and TRBJ1-1; as DNA is missing, the TRBD1 call by TCRdb cannot be tested. CDR1 SGHVS and CDR2 FQNEAQ come from the germline V gene. The length of the CDR3 is 14 residues. CDR3 region: CASSFADRRTEAFF.

The chain employs TRBV5-1 and TRBJ1-1; TCRdb's D gene call, TRBD1, goes unchecked for lack of DNA. The CDR3 consists of 12 residues. Germline loops: CDR1 SGHRS, CDR2 YFSETQ. CDR3 sequence: CASSFTGTEAFF.

This rearrangement joins TRBV28 to TRBJ2-5; the TCRdb D gene call, TRBD1, has no DNA to confirm it. Germline-derived CDR1 and CDR2 are MDHEN and SYDVKM. There are 15 residues in the CDR3. The chain's CDR3 is CASSPDREVRETQYF.

The J gene is TRBJ1-2, the V gene TRBV29-1; TCRdb designates TRBD1, a call that cannot be tested without DNA. CDR1 and CDR2 (germline): SQVTM, ANQGSEA. CDR3 size: 14 residues. CDR3 amino acids: CSAGVGLGNYGYTF.

The chain uses TRBV11-2 and TRBJ2-7; TCRdb calls TRBD2, which cannot be checked without DNA. CDR1 and CDR2 (germline): SGHAT, FQNNGV. The CDR3 extends over 17 amino acids. CDR3 sequence: CASSNLFTDNLHYEQYF. The full variable domain, completed using reference TRBV11-2 and TRBJ2-7, is EAGVAQSPRYKIIEKRQSVAFWCNPISGHATLYWYQQILGQGPKLLIQFQNNGVVDDSQLPKDRFSAERLKGVDSTLKIQPAKLEDSAVYLCASSNLFTDNLHYEQYFGPGTRLTVT.

J is TRBJ2-1 and V is TRBV27; the D call of TRBD1 rests on TCRdb alone, since no DNA is present to check it. The CDR3 is 12 residues long. Per the germline V gene, CDR1 is MNHEY and CDR2 is SMNVEV (reference sequence). CDR3 in amino acids: CASSLDSQEQFF.

The chain combines TRBV12-3 or TRBV12-4 with TRBJ1-5; the D call of TRBD1 rests on TCRdb alone, since no DNA is present to check it. This CDR3 has 15 amino acids. The CDR3 sequence: CASSIGQGGGQPQHF.

CDR3 sequence reads: CSARGHLTDTQYF. The rearrangement joins TRBV20-1 to TRBJ2-3; the D gene TCRdb calls, TRBD1, cannot be checked with no DNA. The CDR3 has 13 residues. Germline loops: CDR1 DFQATT, CDR2 SNEGSKA (reference sequence).